This T cell receptor (beta chain) was identified in a study of blood T cell repertoires in COVID-19. The wider study: The origin of the acute and convalescent COVID-19 samples was the United States, Italy and Spain. PBMCs, B-cell-depleted T cells, or T cells provided the cDNA or gDNA that made up the material.

This CDR3 contains 14 residues. Germline V gene sequence: CDR1 MDHEN, CDR2 SYDVKM. The V segment lost 7 bases and the J segment 6 bases; nucleotides outside the gene matches: 8. In the original analysis: Estimation of nucleated cell counts relied on the amplification of reference gene primers. Method: immunoSEQ multiplex PCR; TCRdb's copy keeps in-frame clones and lacks some. V and J calls and clone size are copied from that table; D and trimming were computed from the DNA. The table includes more than 200,000 clones, just over 85% detected once. Sequencing used peripheral blood. The V call is TRBV28, the J call TRBJ1-5; TRBD1 matches 8 bases. The source of this sequence is a man of 80 years or more with acute or convalescent COVID-19. The CDR3 reads CASKAGQGGQPQHF. The CDR3 nucleotides are TGTGCCAGCAAGGCCGGACAGGGTGGTCAGCCCCAGCATTTT.